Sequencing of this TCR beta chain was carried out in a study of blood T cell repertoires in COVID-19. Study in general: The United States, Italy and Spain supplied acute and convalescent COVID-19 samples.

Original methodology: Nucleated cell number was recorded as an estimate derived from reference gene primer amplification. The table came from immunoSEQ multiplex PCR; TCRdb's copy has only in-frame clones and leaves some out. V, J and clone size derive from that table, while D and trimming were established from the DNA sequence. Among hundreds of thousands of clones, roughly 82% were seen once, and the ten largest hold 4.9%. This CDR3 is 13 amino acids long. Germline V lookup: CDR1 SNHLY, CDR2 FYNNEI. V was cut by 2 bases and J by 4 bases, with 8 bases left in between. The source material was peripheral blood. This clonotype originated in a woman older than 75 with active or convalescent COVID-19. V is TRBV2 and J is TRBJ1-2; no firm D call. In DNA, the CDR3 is TGTGCCAGCAGTGAACAGGAGGGCTATGGCTACACCTTC. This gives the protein CASSEQEGYGYTF. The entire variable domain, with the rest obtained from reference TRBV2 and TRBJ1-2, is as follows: EPEVTQTPSHQVTQMGQEVILRCVPISNHLYFYWYRQILGQKVEFLVSFYNNEISEKSEIFDDQFSVERPDGSNFTLKIRSTKLEDSAMYFCASSEQEGYGYTFGSGTRLTVV.